This TCR beta chain was profiled in a study of T cells in Graves' hyperthyroidism and ophthalmopathy. Study-wide results and caveats: Most clonotypes expanded in the thyroid (above 0.001) were also present in blood. Patients with ophthalmopathy were separated from those with stable hyperthyroidism by a 13 V-J model.

Graves' hyperthyroidism was deemed stable given no ophthalmopathy progression within 18 months. Germline V gene lookup returns CDR1 SGHRS and CDR2 YFSETQ. The CDR3 is 14 amino acids. V was trimmed by 0 bases and J by 4 bases, leaving 10 bases between them. TCR beta CDR3 region amplification was performed from RNA transcripts. RT-PCR in the first round (using the HTBI primer set) targeted the TCR CDR3. TCRdb ran MiXCR on the multiplex PCR reads and lists one entry per CDR3 protein. The data show 800,000 or so distinct CDR3 sequences, 38% seen once. Comments on this clonotype: What it binds is not known.

The sequence was obtained from a man aged 18 to 30 with Graves' hyperthyroidism. Source material: blood. The V gene is TRBV5-1, the J gene TRBJ1-2, with a possible D match to TRBD1 (6 bases). The CDR3 DNA follows: TGCGCCAGCAGCTTGGACAGGGCTAGCTATGGCTACACCTTC. Its translation: CASSLDRASYGYTF. Full variable domain (outside the CDR3, taken from reference TRBV5-1 and TRBJ1-2): KAGVTQTPRYLIKTRGQQVTLSCSPISGHRSVSWYQQTPGQGLQFLFEYFSETQRNKGNFPGRFSGRQFSNSRSEMNVSTLELGDSALYLCASSLDRASYGYTFGSGTRLTVV.